This T cell receptor (beta chain) came from a study of T-cell memory formation after mild COVID-19. Study at large: There were largely donor-specific TCR clusters. The study's findings and limits: Unconfirmed was the SARS-CoV-2 specificity of second-wave clones that peaked on day 37. The CD4+ clones that contracted clustered mainly within CM and EM, and the CD8+ clones concentrated in EMRA. Clones contracting over day 15 to 85 were CD4/CD8 balanced, with later expanders leaning CD4+.

TCRdb passed the 5' RACE reads through MiXCR, listing each CDR3 protein once. This table holds about 110,000 distinct CDR3 sequences, about 15% found once. The ends were cut back, 2 bases at V and 2 bases at J, with 11 bases in the middle. The CDR3 runs 15 residues. Per the germline V gene, CDR1 is MGHRA and CDR2 is YSYEKL. This clonotype was observed a handful of times. Antigen: not known. The TCR sequence derives from an adult woman who had mild COVID-19 (a few samples of this study predate the infection). Cell type and time point are not known. Sequenced: PBMCs or a T cell subset sorted from them (not recorded which). This sequence joins TRBV4-1 and TRBJ2-3; D is possibly TRBD1 (6 bases). CDR3 loop: CASSQTRGATDTQYF. CDR3 DNA: TGCGCCAGCAGCCAAACCAGGGGAGCCACAGATACGCAGTATTTT.